The 22 T cell receptor beta chains given below trace back to one sample, sequenced in a study of OX40 agonist ivuxolimab in advanced cancers. Sequencing used immunoSEQ multiplex PCR; TCRdb keeps in-frame clones, though not all of them. This sample yields roughly 57,000 clones, of which approximately 80% are seen a single time; 2.4% belongs to the top ten. The sequenced sample was CD4+ or CD8+ T cells sorted from blood, obtained in a trial of the OX40 agonist ivuxolimab. The receptors derive from an adult with an advanced solid tumor such as melanoma, head and neck, liver or kidney cancer.

The CDR3 nucleotides are TGTGCCAGCAGTTTACAGGGGGGCAATGAGCAGTTCTTC. It specifies CASSLQGGNEQFF. The V and J genes are TRBV27 and TRBJ2-1; a weak D match, TRBD1 (7 bases). CDR1 MNHEY and CDR2 SMNVEV come from the germline V gene (reference sequence). The CDR3 has 13 amino acids. Deletions cut 2 bases from V and 6 bases from J, with 8 bases between.

This clone was seen a handful of times. This sample also contains other DNA sequences that code for the same CDR3. This chain uses TRBV5-1 with TRBJ1-3; D call uncertain. There are 17 residues in the CDR3. Germline CDR1 reads SGHRS; CDR2 reads YFSETQ. V shed 0 bases and J shed 0 bases, with 13 bases lying between them. This chain's CDR3 is CASSLDAAVRSGNTIYF. In nucleotides, the CDR3 is TGCGCCAGCAGCTTGGACGCGGCGGTTCGCTCTGGAAACACCATATATTTT.

The rearrangement joins TRBV11-1 to TRBJ2-1; D not resolved. The CDR3 totals 14 residues. V was clipped by 3 bases and J by 4 bases, with 10 bases between them. The germline V gene encodes CDR1 SGHAT and CDR2 FQDESV (reference sequence). The CDR3, as DNA: TGTGCCAGCAGCTTTGATGATTCGTACAATGAGCAGTTCTTC. Translation: CASSFDDSYNEQFF.

CDR3 in amino acids: CASSLGILGTSGGTGTDTQYF. In DNA form, the CDR3 reads TGCGCCAGCAGCTTGGGTATTCTCGGGACTAGCGGGGGGACGGGCACAGATACGCAGTATTTT. The rearrangement links TRBV5-1 to TRBJ2-3; 15 bases match TRBD2. This CDR3 contains 21 residues. Germline V gene sequence: CDR1 SGHRS, CDR2 YFSETQ. Trimming cost V 0 bases and J 1 base; bases outside gene matches: 12.

J is TRBJ1-4 and V is TRBV7-6; D remains ambiguous. This CDR3 has 14 amino acids. Trimming left V 3 bases short and J 0 bases short, with 5 bases between. Germline V lookup: CDR1 SGHVS, CDR2 FNYEAQ. CDR3 coding DNA: TGTGCCAGCAGCTTTGGCACAACTAATGAAAAACTGTTTTTT. Its protein is CASSFGTTNEKLFF.

This clone has more than one count but fewer than ten. The genes are TRBV19 and TRBJ2-2; tentative D call: TRBD2 (6 bases). There are 14 residues in the CDR3. V was trimmed by 5 bases and J by 4 bases, leaving 11 bases between them. CDR1 LNHDA and CDR2 SQIVND come from the germline V gene (reference sequence). The CDR3 DNA follows: TGTGCCAGTAGTCCCGGGGGACTCACCGGGGAGCTGTTTTTT. As protein: CASSPGGLTGELFF.

The V gene is TRBV6-5, the J gene TRBJ2-3; either TRBD1 or TRBD2 may supply D (5 bases each). The CDR3 has 14 residues. Germline V gene lookup returns CDR1 MNHEY and CDR2 SVGAGI. V lost 6 bases to trimming and J lost 2 bases, with 12 bases between them. In DNA, the CDR3 is TGTGCCAGCAGCGTCGGGACCTACACAGATACGCAGTATTTT. Its protein is CASSVGTYTDTQYF.

The chain combines TRBV2 with TRBJ1-2, with TRBD1 identical over 7 bases. This CDR3 region has 14 residues. Germline assignment: CDR1 SNHLY and CDR2 FYNNEI. J was trimmed by 0 bases and V by 6 bases; bases with no gene match: 4. CDR3 protein: CASRETGPNYGYTF. CDR3 DNA: TGTGCCAGCAGGGAGACAGGGCCTAACTATGGCTACACCTTC.

V gene TRBV6-5 combines with J gene TRBJ1-1; no definite D call. V lost 0 bases, J lost 5 bases, and 7 bases lay in between. This CDR3 is 13 amino acids long. The V gene's germline CDR1 is MNHEY and CDR2 SVGAGI. The CDR3 nucleotides read TGTGCCAGCAGTTACTCCACGGGGACTGAAGCTTTCTTT. Amino acid sequence: CASSYSTGTEAFF.

The table lists this clone with a count of one. The same CDR3 is also encoded by other DNA sequences in this sample. The rearrangement joins TRBV5-4 to TRBJ1-6; D unresolved. V gave up 4 bases and J gave up 9 bases, with 14 bases separating them. Germline V gene sequence: CDR1 SGHNT, CDR2 YYREEE (reference sequence). The CDR3 sequence is 14 residues long. CDR3 region: CASSLSTDFSPLHF. CDR3 nucleotides: TGTGCCAGCAGCCTAAGCACAGACTTTTCACCCCTCCACTTT.

The gene calls are TRBV6-1 and TRBJ2-6; D gene ambiguous. Germline CDR1 and CDR2: MNHNS and SASEGT. The CDR3 is made up of 14 amino acids. Trimming took off 7 bases at V and 4 bases at J, with 11 bases between the two ends. This CDR3 reads CASMGSGGANVLTF. The CDR3 DNA follows: TGTGCCAGCATGGGATCGGGCGGGGCCAACGTCCTGACTTTC.

CDR3 sequence reads: CASSLAGGPWGEQYF. In nucleotides, the CDR3 is TGTGCCAGCAGCTTAGCGGGGGGGCCCTGGGGCGAGCAGTACTTC. The chain has TRBV7-9 and TRBJ2-7; perhaps TRBD2 as D (7 bases). Trimming cost V 0 bases and J 6 bases, with 15 bases left between them. Germline V gene lookup returns CDR1 SEHNR and CDR2 FQNEAQ (reference sequence). This CDR3 region has 15 residues.

This rearrangement joins TRBV10-3 to TRBJ1-5; D is ambiguous. Germline lookup yields CDR1 ENHRY and CDR2 SYGVKD. The ends were cut back, 8 bases at V and 6 bases at J, with 11 bases in the middle. The CDR3 runs 12 residues. CDR3 in amino acids: CAISTLGQPQHF. The DNA of the CDR3 is TGTGCCATCTCCACACTGGGTCAGCCCCAGCATTTT.

The V call is TRBV5-6, the J call TRBJ1-1; TRBD1 might be the D (5 bases). V was pared by 5 bases and J by 2 bases, with 16 bases between. The CDR3 runs to 15 residues. CDR1 is SGHDT, CDR2 YYEEEE, per germline. In DNA, the CDR3 is TGTGCCAGCAGTTTTACCGGGACGGTAAACACTGAAGCTTTCTTT. This encodes CASSFTGTVNTEAFF.

This rearrangement joins TRBV6-1 to TRBJ1-1; tentative D call: TRBD1 (5 bases). V lost 0 bases and J lost 6, with 26 bases in between. Germline V lookup: CDR1 MNHNS, CDR2 SASEGT. The CDR3 is made up of 19 amino acids. CDR3 bases: TGTGCCAGCAGTGAAGCGCTGGGTTTATCTCCCGGCACGGGGGCTGAAGCTTTCTTT. Its protein is CASSEALGLSPGTGAEAFF.

This clone was counted only a few times. This chain uses TRBV19 with TRBJ1-2, with a weak D call TRBD1 (5 bases). The V gene's germline CDR1 is LNHDA and CDR2 SQIVND (reference sequence). This CDR3 has 12 residues. The V and J ends lost 7 bases and 4 bases respectively, with 10 bases between them. The CDR3 is CASTGVGYGYTF. Here the CDR3 DNA reads TGTGCCAGTACGGGGGTTGGCTATGGCTACACCTTC. Full variable domain (outside the CDR3, taken from reference TRBV19 and TRBJ1-2): DGGITQSPKYLFRKEGQNVTLSCEQNLNHDAMYWYRQDPGQGLRLIYYSQIVNDFQKGDIAEGYSVSREKKESFPLTVTSAQKNPTAFYLCASTGVGYGYTFGSGTRLTVV.

The V gene is TRBV21-1, the J gene TRBJ1-2; TRBD1 is the table's D call, not checked against the DNA. TRBV21-1 is a known pseudogene. This CDR3 has 16 amino acids. The CDR3 DNA reads TGTGCCAGCAGCAAAGTGTCGGGACAGGAGAATTATGGCTACACCTTC. This translates into CASSKVSGQENYGYTF.

The sample holds a few counts of this clone. The chain has TRBV6-6 and TRBJ1-6; 10 positions match TRBD1. Germline CDR1 and CDR2: MNHNY and SVGAGI (reference sequence). CDR3 size: 15 residues. Trimming removed 6 bases from V and 10 bases from J; junction bases left unmatched: 9. DNA of the CDR3: TGTGCCAGCAGGCCGCTGACAGGGGGCGGCTCACCCCTCCACTTT. This encodes CASRPLTGGGSPLHF.

The gene calls are TRBV20-1 and TRBJ2-7; no definite D call. The CDR3 is 11 residues long. The germline V gene has CDR1 DFQATT and CDR2 SNEGSKA (reference sequence). Trimming left V 6 bases short and J 2 bases short, with 8 bases between. CDR3: CSALRAYEQYF. The CDR3, as DNA: TGCAGTGCCCTAAGGGCCTACGAGCAGTACTTC.

The rearrangement joins TRBV9 to TRBJ1-6; a weak D match, TRBD1 (6 bases). CDR1 and CDR2 (germline): SGDLS, YYNGEE. The V gene lost 0 bases and the J gene lost 3 bases, with 7 bases spanning the gap. CDR3 length equals 15 residues. The CDR3 DNA reads as TGTGCCAGCAGCGTAGCGGACAGCTATAATTCACCCCTCCACTTT. It translates to CASSVADSYNSPLHF.

About this clone: One end of the junction varies from germline; a read error may be responsible. The chain carries TRBV7-7 and TRBJ2-2; 9 nucleotides agree with TRBD1. This CDR3 spans 17 amino acids. CDR1 is SSHAT and CDR2 is FNYEAQ in the germline V gene (reference sequence). The CDR3 is CASSLGSGQGPTGELFF. DNA of the CDR3: TGTGCTAGCAGCTTAGGGTCCGGACAGGGGCCCACCGGGGAGCTGTTTTTT.

This clone was detected only a few times. In nucleotides, the CDR3 is TGTGCCAGCAGCGTAGACTCCGGACAACTCTCTGGAAACACCATATATTTT. Encoded protein: CASSVDSGQLSGNTIYF. The chain is built from TRBV9 and TRBJ1-3; D is perhaps TRBD1 (5 bases). Germline-derived CDR1 and CDR2 are SGDLS and YYNGEE. V shed 0 bases and J shed 0 bases, with 13 bases lying between them. This CDR3 spans 17 amino acids.